Listed here are 8 T cell receptor beta chains from one sample, sequenced in a study of vaccination and CD4 T cells after COVID-19. Cultured CD4+ T cell DNA underwent sequencing with the Oncomine TCR Beta short-read assay. Via MiXCR, TCRdb re-called the PCR reads, giving one row per CDR3 protein. The data hold 14,000 to 15,000 distinct CDR3 sequences, with under 50% observed a single time. Which antigens these TCRs recognize remains unknown. Stated treatment: roughly 11-day PBMC culture with coronavirus spike peptide pools or control peptides (ViraFEST assay). The sequenced sample consisted of CD4+ T cells from blood, cultured in vitro. The receptors stem from a human donor who had recovered from COVID-19.

This clonotype occurred once. The genes are TRBV6-1 and TRBJ2-2; 8 positions agree with TRBD2. The CDR3 has 15 residues. CDR1 and CDR2 (germline): MNHNS, SASEGT. J was trimmed by 4 bases and V by 4 bases; bases with no gene match: 5. CDR3 bases: TGTGCCAGCAGTGGACTAGCGTGGAGCACCGGGGAGCTGTTTTTT. It encodes CASSGLAWSTGELFF.

This chain links TRBV10-3 with TRBJ2-5; D not certain. Trimming removed 1 base at V and 2 bases at J, with 5 bases between. This CDR3 comprises 13 residues. Germline CDR1 and CDR2: ENHRY and SYGVKD. The CDR3 is CAISEFGQETQYF. The CDR3 bases are TGTGCCATCAGTGAGTTCGGGCAAGAGACCCAGTACTTC.

V usage is TRBV29-1 and J usage is TRBJ2-3; TRBD1 is a possible D gene (5 bases). Germline V CDR1 and CDR2: SQVTM, ANQGSEA. The CDR3 has 15 amino acids. The V gene lost 5 bases and the J gene lost 5 bases, with 20 bases spanning the gap. The CDR3: CSVNRPQESRDTQYF. The CDR3 DNA is TGCAGCGTTAATCGTCCACAGGAATCGAGAGATACGCAGTATTTT.

This clonotype has a handful of counts. The V and J genes are TRBV6-4 and TRBJ2-6; D ambiguous. The CDR3 is 15 residues long. V lost 2 bases and J 0 bases, leaving 5 bases between the germline ends. Germline loops: CDR1 MRHNA, CDR2 SNTAGT. The CDR3 DNA follows: TGTGCCAGCAGTGACAGGGACTCTGGGGCCAACGTCCTGACTTTC. Its protein is CASSDRDSGANVLTF.

This clonotype was seen only a few times. J is TRBJ1-5 and V is TRBV10-3; D is undetermined. In germline, CDR1 is ENHRY, CDR2 SYGVKD. The V end lost 8 bases, the J end lost 0 bases, and 8 bases lay between the germline ends. The CDR3 totals 13 residues. In nucleotides, the CDR3 is TGTGCCATCTCGGCCGATAGCAATCAGCCCCAGCATTTT. The encoded protein is CAISADSNQPQHF.

This chain joins TRBV20-1 and TRBJ2-7, with D possibly called TRBD1 or TRBD2 (5 bases each). Germline V gene lookup returns CDR1 DFQATT and CDR2 SNEGSKA (reference sequence). CDR3 length equals 16 residues. Trimming left V 3 bases short and J 4 bases short, with 22 bases between. Here the CDR3 reads CSASPPGTHRGYEQYF. The CDR3 coding sequence is TGCAGTGCTAGCCCCCCCGGGACCCACCGAGGGTACGAGCAGTACTTC.

The chain employs TRBV6-5 and TRBJ2-2, with D perhaps matching TRBD1 (6 bases). This CDR3 contains 16 residues. The V and J ends lost 0 bases and 5 bases respectively, with 13 bases between them. The V gene's germline CDR1 is MNHEY and CDR2 SVGAGI. Here the CDR3 reads CASSYSDRGITGELFF. The CDR3 bases are TGTGCCAGCAGTTACTCGGACAGAGGCATTACCGGGGAGCTGTTTTTT.

The table lists this clonotype with a few counts. CDR3 nucleotide sequence: TGCAGTGCTAGAGAGCTAGCCATCTACGAGCAGTACTTC. This translates into CSARELAIYEQYF. V is TRBV20-1 and J is TRBJ2-7; possible D gene TRBD2, 5 bases. CDR1 and CDR2 (germline): DFQATT, SNEGSKA (reference sequence). The CDR3 runs to 13 residues. Trimming took off 0 bases at V and 3 bases at J, with 9 bases between the two ends.